These T cell receptor beta chains were read from a single sample in a study of siplizumab effects on memory and regulatory T cells. Generated by immunoSEQ multiplex PCR, the TCRdb table keeps only in-frame clones and is missing some. The sample has about 120,000 clones, about 93% seen once. Source material: non-Treg CD4+ T cells sorted from blood. Source of these receptors: a human donor in good health. Both conserved end residues are part of each CDR3. A D gene is named only where the DNA matches it firmly. The listing skips clone size in some rows; elsewhere it reads once, few, many or a size class.

j_call: TRBJ1-2
v_call: TRBV6-1
clone_size: NA
d_call: NA
cdr3_nt: TGTGCCAGCAGTGAAACCCCCGAGGGCTATGGCTACACCTTC
cdr3_aa: CASSETPEGYGYTF

j_call: TRBJ1-3
v_call: TRBV6-1
clone_size: NA
d_call: NA
cdr3_nt: TGTGCCAGCAGCTCCGGGGGGGCACCTAGAAACACCATATATTTT
cdr3_aa: CASSSGGAPRNTIYF

j_call: TRBJ1-1
v_call: TRBV4-3
clone_size: NA
d_call: TRBD1
cdr3_nt: TGCGCCAGCAGCCAAGCAGGGGGGGGCCCCGAGGGAGCTTTCTTT
cdr3_aa: CASSQAGGGPEGAFF

j_call: TRBJ2-7
v_call: TRBV6-1
clone_size: NA
d_call: TRBD1
cdr3_nt: TGTGCCAGCAGTGATTTGACAGGGAATTCCTACGAGCAGTACTTC
cdr3_aa: CASSDLTGNSYEQYF

j_call: TRBJ2-2
v_call: TRBV19
clone_size: NA
d_call: NA
cdr3_nt: TGTGCCAGTAGTACGCAGGGAGGCACCGGGGAGCTGTTTTTT
cdr3_aa: CASSTQGGTGELFF

j_call: TRBJ2-2
v_call: TRBV5-1
clone_size: NA
d_call: TRBD2
cdr3_nt: TGCGCCAGCAGCTTGAGGACTAGCGGGGGTAGCGGGGAGCTGTTTTTT
cdr3_aa: CASSLRTSGGSGELFF

j_call: TRBJ1-3
v_call: TRBV30
clone_size: NA
d_call: NA
cdr3_nt: TGTGCCTGGAGGGTAGGGATACGGGGAAACACCATATATTTT
cdr3_aa: CAWRVGIRGNTIYF

j_call: TRBJ1-1
v_call: TRBV7-2
clone_size: NA
d_call: NA
cdr3_nt: TGTGCCAGCAGCTCCTACGGGGATGGGACTGAAGCTTTCTTT
cdr3_aa: CASSSYGDGTEAFF

j_call: TRBJ2-5
v_call: TRBV30
clone_size: NA
d_call: NA
cdr3_nt: TGTGCCTGGAGTGAAGGGTTTGGTTCTGGGGAGACCCAGTACTTC
cdr3_aa: CAWSEGFGSGETQYF

j_call: TRBJ2-3
v_call: TRBV7-2
clone_size: NA
d_call: TRBD2
cdr3_nt: TGTGCCAGCAGCTCCGGGCTCGGGGGGAGCACAGATACGCAGTATTTT
cdr3_aa: CASSSGLGGSTDTQYF

j_call: TRBJ2-4
v_call: TRBV28
clone_size: NA
d_call: NA
cdr3_nt: TGTGCCAGCAGTTTCAGGGCCAGCCTAGCCAAAAACATTCAGTACTTC
cdr3_aa: CASSFRASLAKNIQYF

j_call: TRBJ2-7
v_call: TRBV11-2
clone_size: NA
d_call: TRBD1
cdr3_nt: TGTGCCAGCAGCTTACAGGGGGCGAACTACGAGCAGTACTTC
cdr3_aa: CASSLQGANYEQYF

j_call: TRBJ1-4
v_call: TRBV18
clone_size: once
d_call: NA
cdr3_nt: TGTGCCAGCTCACCAATGGGGGCGGCGGCAACTAATGAAAAACTGTTTTTT
cdr3_aa: CASSPMGAAATNEKLFF

j_call: TRBJ1-4
v_call: TRBV28
clone_size: NA
d_call: NA
cdr3_nt: TGTGCCAGCAGTTCCCCGGGACGGAATGAAAAACTGTTTTTT
cdr3_aa: CASSSPGRNEKLFF

j_call: TRBJ1-1
v_call: TRBV28
clone_size: NA
d_call: NA
cdr3_nt: TGTGCCAGCAGTTTAGGATGGCGTGGCACTGAAGCTTTCTTT
cdr3_aa: CASSLGWRGTEAFF

j_call: TRBJ1-2
v_call: TRBV11-2
clone_size: once
d_call: NA
cdr3_nt: TGTGCCAGCAGCTTTGGCAACTATGGCTACACCTTC
cdr3_aa: CASSFGNYGYTF

j_call: TRBJ2-6
v_call: TRBV4-1
clone_size: NA
d_call: NA
cdr3_nt: TGCGCCAGCAGCCAAGGTTTCCAGGCTGGGGCCAACGTCCTGACTTTC
cdr3_aa: CASSQGFQAGANVLTF

j_call: TRBJ1-2
v_call: TRBV5-1
clone_size: NA
d_call: TRBD1
cdr3_nt: TGCGCCAGCAGCCCCCAGGGGGTGAGTGGCTACACCTTC
cdr3_aa: CASSPQGVSGYTF

j_call: TRBJ2-5
v_call: TRBV30
clone_size: NA
d_call: NA
cdr3_nt: TGTGCCTGGAGTCGAGGGGCGGGGGAGACCCAGTACTTC
cdr3_aa: CAWSRGAGETQYF

j_call: TRBJ2-1
v_call: TRBV5-1
clone_size: NA
d_call: TRBD2
cdr3_nt: TGCGCCAGCAGCCTTACTAGCGGGTTCAACAATGAGCAGTTCTTC
cdr3_aa: CASSLTSGFNNEQFF

j_call: TRBJ2-7
v_call: TRBV6-5
clone_size: NA
d_call: NA
cdr3_nt: TGTGCCAGCAGTCAGGGGGGCGAGCAGTACTTC
cdr3_aa: CASSQGGEQYF

j_call: TRBJ2-5
v_call: TRBV7-2
clone_size: NA
d_call: NA
cdr3_nt: TGTGCCAGCAGCTTAAGGTGGAAGACCCAGTACTTC
cdr3_aa: CASSLRWKTQYF

j_call: TRBJ1-6
v_call: TRBV29-1
clone_size: NA
d_call: TRBD1
cdr3_nt: TGCAGCGTTTCACAGGGGTCTGGGGCACCCCTCCACTTT
cdr3_aa: CSVSQGSGAPLHF